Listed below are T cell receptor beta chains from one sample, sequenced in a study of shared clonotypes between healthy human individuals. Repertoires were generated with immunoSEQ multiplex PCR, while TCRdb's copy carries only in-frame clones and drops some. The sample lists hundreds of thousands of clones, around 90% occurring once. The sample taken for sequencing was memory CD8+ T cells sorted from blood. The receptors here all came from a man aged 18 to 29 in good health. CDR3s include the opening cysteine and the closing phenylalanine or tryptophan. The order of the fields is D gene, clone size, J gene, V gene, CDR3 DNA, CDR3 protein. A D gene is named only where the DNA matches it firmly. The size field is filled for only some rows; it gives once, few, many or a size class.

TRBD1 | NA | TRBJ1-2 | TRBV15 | TGTGCCACCAGCAGAGATGGGACAGGGACCAGGAATGGCTACACCTTC | CATSRDGTGTRNGYTF
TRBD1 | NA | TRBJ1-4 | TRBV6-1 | TGTGCCAGCAACCGGGACAGGCGGAATGAAAAACTGTTTTTT | CASNRDRRNEKLFF
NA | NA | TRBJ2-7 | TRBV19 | TGTGCCAGTAGCGAGGTGGCCTACGAGCAGTACTTC | CASSEVAYEQYF
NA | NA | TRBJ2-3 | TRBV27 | TGTGCCAGCAGTTACGGAGACCTCCATACGCAGTATTTT | CASSYGDLHTQYF
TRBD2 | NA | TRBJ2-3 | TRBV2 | TGTGCCAGCACTAGCGGGGCGACCTTCACAGATACGCAGTATTTT | CASTSGATFTDTQYF
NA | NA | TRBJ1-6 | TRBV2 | TGTGCCAGCGGGCTAGGGAATTCACCCCTCCACTTT | CASGLGNSPLHF
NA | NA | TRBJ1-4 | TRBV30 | TGTGCCTTACCAGGGGAGGCTAATGAAAAACTGTTTTTT | CALPGEANEKLFF
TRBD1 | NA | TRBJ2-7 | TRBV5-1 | TGCGCCAGCAGCTTACCGACAGGGTCCTCCTACGAGCAGTACTTC | CASSLPTGSSYEQYF
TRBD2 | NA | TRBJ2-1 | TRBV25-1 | TGTGCCAGCAAGGCCGGGGCGGGAGGGCAATACAATGAGCAGTTCTTC | CASKAGAGGQYNEQFF
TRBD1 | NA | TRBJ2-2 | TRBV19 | TGTGCCAGTAGTACCACAGGGGGGTTTTACACCGGGGAGCTGTTTTTT | CASSTTGGFYTGELFF
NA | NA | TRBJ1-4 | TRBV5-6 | TGTGCCAGCAGCTTGGCAGAGAGCGAAAATGAAAAACTGTTTTTT | CASSLAESENEKLFF
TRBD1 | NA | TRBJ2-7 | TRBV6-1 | TGTGCCAGCAGACCTCCGGGACAGGGATACGAGCAGTACTTC | CASRPPGQGYEQYF
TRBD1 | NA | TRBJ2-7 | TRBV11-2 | TGTGCCAGCAGCTTACCAGGGACAGGGCTCTACGAGCAGTACTTC | CASSLPGTGLYEQYF
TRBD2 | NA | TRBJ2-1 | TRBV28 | TGTGCCAGCAGTTTTGGGACTAGCGGGGCTGAGCAGTTCTTC | CASSFGTSGAEQFF
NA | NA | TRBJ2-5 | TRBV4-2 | TGTGCCAGCACAGGAGGGGCGGGAGAGACCCAGTACTTC | CASTGGAGETQYF
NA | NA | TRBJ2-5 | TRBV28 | TGTGCCAGCAGTTCACTAGATGAGACCCAGTACTTC | CASSSLDETQYF
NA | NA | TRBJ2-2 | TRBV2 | TGTGCCAGCATGAGGGTGTCGAGCATCGGGGAGCTGTTTTTT | CASMRVSSIGELFF
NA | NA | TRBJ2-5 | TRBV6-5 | TGTGCCAGCAGTTACTCAGGGGGAGAGACCCAGTACTTC | CASSYSGGETQYF
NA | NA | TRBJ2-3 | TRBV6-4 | TGTGCCAGCAGTGACCTCGGCACAGATACGCAGTATTTT | CASSDLGTDTQYF
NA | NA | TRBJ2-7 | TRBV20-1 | TGCAGTGCCCCCGCCCCCTACGAGCAGTACTTC | CSAPAPYEQYF
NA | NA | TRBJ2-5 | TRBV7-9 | TGTGCCAGCAGCTTAGCTTCCGCAGGCCAAGAGACCCAGTACTTC | CASSLASAGQETQYF
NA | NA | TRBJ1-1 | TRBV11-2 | TGTGCCAGCAGGCTAGGGGGGACTGAAGCTTTCTTT | CASRLGGTEAFF
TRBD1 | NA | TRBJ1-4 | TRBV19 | TGTGCCAGTAGACTGGGGACAGCTCAACTGTTTTTT | CASRLGTAQLFF
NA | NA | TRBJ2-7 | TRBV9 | TGTGCCAGCAGCGTAGGAGGGGCAGCCTACGAGCAGTACTTC | CASSVGGAAYEQYF
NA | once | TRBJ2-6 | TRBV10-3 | TGTGCCATCAGTGTAGAGGGGTCTGGGGCCAACGTCCTGACTTTC | CAISVEGSGANVLTF
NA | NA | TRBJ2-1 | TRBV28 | TGTGCCAGCAGTTCCTTCGCAGGGAATGAGCAGTTCTTC | CASSSFAGNEQFF
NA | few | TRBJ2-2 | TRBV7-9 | TGTGCCAGCATAATGGGGCGCACCGGGGAGCTGTTTTTT | CASIMGRTGELFF
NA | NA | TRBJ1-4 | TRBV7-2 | TGTGCCAGCAGCTTACTGGCTGGCGGAGAAAAACTGTTTTTT | CASSLLAGGEKLFF
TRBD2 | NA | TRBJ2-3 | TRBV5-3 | TGTGCCAGAAGCCAGGGGACTAGCGGGGATTCCGGAGATACGCAGTATTTT | CARSQGTSGDSGDTQYF
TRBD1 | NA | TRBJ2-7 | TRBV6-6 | TGTGCCAGCAGCCTGACCGGGACAGGGGGCTACGAGCAGTACTTC | CASSLTGTGGYEQYF
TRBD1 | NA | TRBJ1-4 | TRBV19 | TGTGCCAGTAGTATCGGGACAGCTGGTGAAAAACTGTTTTTT | CASSIGTAGEKLFF
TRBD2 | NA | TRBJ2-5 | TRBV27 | TGTGCCAGCAGTTTCAGGGGATTAGCGGGGGGTCAAGAGACCCAGTACTTC | CASSFRGLAGGQETQYF
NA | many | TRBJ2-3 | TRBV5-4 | TGTGCCAGCAGCTTGGGATCCAAAGGACTCTACGGGGAGTATTTT | CASSLGSKGLYGEYF
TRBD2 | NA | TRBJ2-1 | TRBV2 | TGTGCCAGCAGTGTGGGACTAGCGGGATACAATGAGCAGTTCTTC | CASSVGLAGYNEQFF
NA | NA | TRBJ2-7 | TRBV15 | TGTGCCACCAGCAGAAGGGGCGATCCCTACGAGCAGTACTTC | CATSRRGDPYEQYF
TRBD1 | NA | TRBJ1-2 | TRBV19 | TGTGCCAGTAGTGGGGACAGTTCCCCTTTTGGCTACACCTTC | CASSGDSSPFGYTF
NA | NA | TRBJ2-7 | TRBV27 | TGTGCCAGCAGTTTAGGGGGGACAGACCTTCCCCCCTCAGCCTACGAGCAGTACTTC | CASSLGGTDLPPSAYEQYF
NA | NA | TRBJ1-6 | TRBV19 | TGTGCCACCACCCAAGGGGGAAGCTCCTATAATTCACCCCTCCACTTT | CATTQGGSSYNSPLHF
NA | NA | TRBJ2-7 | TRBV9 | TGTGCCAGCAGCGCGAAGGGGGGCTCCGAGCAGTACTTC | CASSAKGGSEQYF
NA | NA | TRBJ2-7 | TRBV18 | TGTGCCAGCTCACCTGGAGACTACCTTGACGAGCAGTACTTC | CASSPGDYLDEQYF
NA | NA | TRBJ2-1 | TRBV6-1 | TGTGCCAGCAGTGAAGGGGGGCTTATTTACAATGAGCAGTTCTTC | CASSEGGLIYNEQFF
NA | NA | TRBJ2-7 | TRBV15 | TGTGCCACCAGCAGAGAGTCGTACTCCTACGAGCAGTACTTC | CATSRESYSYEQYF
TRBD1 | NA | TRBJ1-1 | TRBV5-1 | TGCGCCAGCAGCTTGGGGGGACAGCTTGAAGCTTTCTTT | CASSLGGQLEAFF
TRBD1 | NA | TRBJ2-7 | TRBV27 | TGTGCCAGCAGTGCGGGACAGGGTATTGTCTACGAGCAGTACTTC | CASSAGQGIVYEQYF
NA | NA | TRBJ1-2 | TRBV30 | TGTGCCGGCGAGGGTGGCTGGGTAGATGGCTACACCTTC | CAGEGGWVDGYTF
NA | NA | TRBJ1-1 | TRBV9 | TGTGCCAGCAGCGCAGCGGATGTATACGGGGACGAAGCTTTCTTT | CASSAADVYGDEAFF